The text below deals with one T cell receptor beta chain. The sample comes from a study of OX40 agonist ivuxolimab in advanced cancers. The data were produced by immunoSEQ multiplex PCR, yet TCRdb's version contains in-frame clones alone and is incomplete. The repertoire has about 100,000 clones, roughly nine tenths of them found once; the top ten carry roughly 5.5%. Systemic immunosuppression or autoimmune disease history was grounds to exclude patients. The sequenced sample was CD4+ or CD8+ T cells sorted from blood, obtained in a trial of the OX40 agonist ivuxolimab. The receptor was derived from an adult with an advanced solid tumor such as melanoma, head and neck, liver or kidney cancer.

The CDR3 here is CASSLWGRGTDTQYF. CDR3 coding DNA: TGTGCCAGCAGTTTATGGGGGAGAGGAACAGATACGCAGTATTTT. The rearrangement links TRBV27 to TRBJ2-3, with D tentatively TRBD1 or TRBD2 (5 bases each). The length of the CDR3 is 15 residues. Deletions cut 1 base from V and 3 bases from J, with 11 bases between. CDR1 MNHEY and CDR2 SMNVEV come from the germline V gene (reference sequence).